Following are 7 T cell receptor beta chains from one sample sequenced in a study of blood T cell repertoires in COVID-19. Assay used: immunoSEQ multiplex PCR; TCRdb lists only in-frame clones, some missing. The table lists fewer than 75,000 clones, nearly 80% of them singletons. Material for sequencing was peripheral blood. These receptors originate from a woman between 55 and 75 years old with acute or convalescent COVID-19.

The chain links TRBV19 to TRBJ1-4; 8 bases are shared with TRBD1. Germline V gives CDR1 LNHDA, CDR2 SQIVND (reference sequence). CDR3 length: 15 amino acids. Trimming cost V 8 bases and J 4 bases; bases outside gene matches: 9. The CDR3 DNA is TGTGCCAGTCGTCCCGGGACAGGTTATAATGAAAAACTGTTTTTT. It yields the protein CASRPGTGYNEKLFF.

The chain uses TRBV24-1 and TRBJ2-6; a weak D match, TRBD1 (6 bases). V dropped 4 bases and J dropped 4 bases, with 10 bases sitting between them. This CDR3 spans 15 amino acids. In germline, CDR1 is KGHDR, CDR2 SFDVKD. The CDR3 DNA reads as TGTGCCACCAGTGAGTCCGGGACAGGGGCCAACGTCCTGACTTTC. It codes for CATSESGTGANVLTF.

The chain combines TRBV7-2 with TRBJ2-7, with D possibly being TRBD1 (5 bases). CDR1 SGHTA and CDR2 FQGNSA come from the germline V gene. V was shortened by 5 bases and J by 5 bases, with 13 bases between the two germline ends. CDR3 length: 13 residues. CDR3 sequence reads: CASSPYLGHEQYF. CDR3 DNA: TGTGCCAGCAGCCCCTATTTGGGGCACGAGCAGTACTTC.

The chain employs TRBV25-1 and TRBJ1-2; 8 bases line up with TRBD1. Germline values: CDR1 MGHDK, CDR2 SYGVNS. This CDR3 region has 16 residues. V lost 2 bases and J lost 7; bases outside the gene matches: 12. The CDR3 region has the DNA TGTGCCAGCAGTGAAGGTGTCCGAGTCAGGGGGCGTGGCTACACCTTC. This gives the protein CASSEGVRVRGRGYTF.

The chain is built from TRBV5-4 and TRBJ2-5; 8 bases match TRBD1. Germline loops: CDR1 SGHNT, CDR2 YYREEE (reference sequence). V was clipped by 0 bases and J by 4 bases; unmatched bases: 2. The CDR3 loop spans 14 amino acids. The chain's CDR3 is CASSLAGGRETQYF. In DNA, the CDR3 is TGTGCCAGCAGCTTGGCAGGGGGCAGAGAGACCCAGTACTTC.

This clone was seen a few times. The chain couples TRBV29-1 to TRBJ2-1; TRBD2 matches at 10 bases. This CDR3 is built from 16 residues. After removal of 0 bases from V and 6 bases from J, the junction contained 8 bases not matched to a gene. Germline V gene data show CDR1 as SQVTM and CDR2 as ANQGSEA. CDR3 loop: CSVEDLASGGFNEQFF. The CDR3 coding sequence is TGCAGCGTTGAAGATCTTGCTAGCGGGGGTTTCAATGAGCAGTTCTTC.

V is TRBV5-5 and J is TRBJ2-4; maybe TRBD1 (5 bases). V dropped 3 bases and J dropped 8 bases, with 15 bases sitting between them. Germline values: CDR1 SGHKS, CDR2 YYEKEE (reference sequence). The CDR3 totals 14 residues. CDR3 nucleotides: TGTGCCAGCAGCTCCCTGGTAGGGGTGCACATTCAGTACTTC. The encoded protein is CASSSLVGVHIQYF.